The clone carrying this T cell receptor beta chain was observed once. Random hexamers primed reverse transcription of roughly 0.5 to 1 ug RNA. TCRdb called the immunoSEQ multiplex PCR reads again in MiXCR, with one record for every CDR3 protein. The sample lists 180,000 or so distinct CDR3 sequences; roughly 94% were seen once. This specimen belongs to a study of CD8 T cells in Susac syndrome. Germline V gene data show CDR1 as LGHDT and CDR2 as YNNKEL (reference sequence). The CDR3 is 15 amino acids. Deletions cut 0 bases from V and 2 bases from J, with 10 bases between. Negative magnetic isolation gave CD8+ and CD4+ cells; FACS enriched CD8+ TEMRA.

The sample was CD4+ T cells from PBMCs. The sequence derives from a human donor in good health. The chain uses TRBV3-1 and TRBJ1-2; a possible D gene is TRBD1 (6 bases). The CDR3 sequence: CASSQERGSNYGYTF. The CDR3 DNA is TGTGCCAGCAGCCAAGAGAGGGGGTCGAACTATGGCTACACCTTC.